This entry describes one TCR beta chain. This clonotype was observed many times. Its antigen specificity is not known. Per-base qualities were not stored, and no clone one base away is much larger. This entry comes from a study of CD8 T cells in ankylosing spondylitis (dated by TCRdb to between 2016 and 2019). Some background on the complete study: The study set out to find disease-linked TCR variants by profiling T cell receptor beta repertoires in ankylosing spondylitis patients and healthy donors. The whole study cohort included 90 to 120 healthy donors and 25 ankylosing spondylitis patients. Peripheral blood samples were taken, and synovial fluid was additionally collected from ankylosing spondylitis patients.

V and J are truncated by 3 bases and 4 bases respectively, leaving an intervening sequence of 12 bases. The germline V gene sets CDR1 to SQVTM and CDR2 to ANQGSEA. The CDR3 runs 13 residues from the cysteine to the phenylalanine. The CDR3 DNA has 39 bases and is translated from base 1. Sequencing took place on an Illumina HiSeq 2500. TCR beta libraries were prepared by quantitative 5'-RACE with molecular barcodes. In the authors' own workflow: To identify disease-linked TCR variants, a new computational method was used, one built on a probabilistic model of VDJ rearrangement. The public sequencing data were trimmed at Q25 with fastp and processed into clonotypes with MiXCR by TCRdb, which kept only in-frame beta chains. Each CDR3 protein gets just one entry, which takes the most common genes and DNA from the rows behind it. The V and J calls were determined by TCRdb, not by the authors. The sample records 200,000 to 250,000 distinct CDR3 sequences, approximately 7.4% of which are singletons. 13% to 15% of the sample is taken by the ten largest.

Overall study results and their limits: A TCR beta motif made up of eight highly homologous amino acid variants appeared to be characteristic of blood from ankylosing spondylitis patients. In peripheral blood, the disease-linked clones were found at relatively low frequencies and had a CD8+ phenotype. Some motif variants had previously been reported in the synovial fluid and blood of reactive arthritis patients, which suggests shared mechanisms of disease initiation. Significant enrichment of the disease-linked clones was reported in matched synovial fluid samples from ankylosing spondylitis patients.

The sequence was obtained from a male donor with ankylosing spondylitis. The chain is assembled from TRBV29-1 and TRBJ1-2; the D segment could be TRBD1, given 5 matching bases. Material: blood, either unsorted or a sorted T cell fraction (not recorded which). At the DNA level, the sequence is TGCAGCGTTGATCAAGGGGCAGTCTATGGCTACACCTTC. This translates into CSVDQGAVYGYTF.